This record concerns one T cell receptor beta chain sequence. These data are taken from a study of CD8 T cells in Susac syndrome. The authors sequenced TCR beta from blood CD8+ and CD4+ T cells. With random hexamers, reverse transcription was performed on about 0.45 to 1 ug of RNA. TCRdb recomputed calls from the immunoSEQ multiplex PCR reads with MiXCR, one row per CDR3 protein. Found here are 120,000 or so distinct CDR3 sequences, approximately 94% of them singletons; the top ten hold around 0.12%. CDR3 length: 13 residues. Germline V gives CDR1 MNHEY, CDR2 SVGAGI. Trimming stripped 4 bases from V and 3 bases from J, with 6 bases between.

The receptor comes from a human donor with multiple sclerosis. The specimen sequenced was CD4+ T cells from PBMCs. The chain couples TRBV6-5 to TRBJ2-2; D gene uncertain. CDR3: CASSSSYTGELFF. DNA of the CDR3: TGTGCCAGCAGTTCATCCTACACCGGGGAGCTGTTTTTT.